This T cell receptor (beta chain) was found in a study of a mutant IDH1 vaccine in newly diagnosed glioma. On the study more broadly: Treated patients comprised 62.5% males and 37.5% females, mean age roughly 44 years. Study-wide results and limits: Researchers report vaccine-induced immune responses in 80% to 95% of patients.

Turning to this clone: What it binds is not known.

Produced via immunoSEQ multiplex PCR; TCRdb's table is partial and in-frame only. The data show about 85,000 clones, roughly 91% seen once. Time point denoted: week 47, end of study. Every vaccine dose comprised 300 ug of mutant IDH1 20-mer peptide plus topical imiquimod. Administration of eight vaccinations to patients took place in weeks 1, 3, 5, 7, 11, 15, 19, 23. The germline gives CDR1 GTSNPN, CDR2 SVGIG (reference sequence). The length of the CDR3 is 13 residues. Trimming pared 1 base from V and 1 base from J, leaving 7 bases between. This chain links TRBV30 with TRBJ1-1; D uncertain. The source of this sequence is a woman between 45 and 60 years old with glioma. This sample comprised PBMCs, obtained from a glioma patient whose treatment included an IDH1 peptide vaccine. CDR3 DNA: TGTGCCTGGAGTGGGCGGTCGAACACTGAAGCTTTCTTT. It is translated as CAWSGRSNTEAFF.